The 30 T cell receptor beta chains reported below all come from one sample, sequenced in a study of blood T cell repertoires in COVID-19. Assay used: immunoSEQ multiplex PCR; TCRdb lists only in-frame clones, some missing. The sample comprises about 250,000 clones, around four fifths of which are singletons, and about 5.7% rests with the top ten. Sequenced: peripheral blood. The receptors shown here come from an elderly man with acute or convalescent COVID-19.

This CDR3 is CASRPPGQDTGELFF. CDR3 coding DNA: TGTGCCAGCAGGCCTCCGGGACAAGACACCGGGGAGCTGTTTTTT. V is TRBV6-1 and J is TRBJ2-2; TRBD1 might be the D (6 bases). The CDR3 runs to 15 residues. CDR1 is MNHNS, CDR2 SASEGT, per germline. V dropped 6 bases and J dropped 3 bases, with 14 bases sitting between them.

This clone is a singleton in its sample. The V gene is TRBV19, the J gene TRBJ1-6; tentatively, D is TRBD1 (5 bases). The CDR3 runs 15 residues. V lost 6 bases, J lost 8 bases, and 17 bases lay in between. CDR1 and CDR2 from the germline V gene are LNHDA and SQIVND (reference sequence). As DNA, the CDR3 is TGTGCCAGTAGCTTCAGAAGAGACAGAGATTCACCCCTCCACTTT. Its protein is CASSFRRDRDSPLHF. The complete variable domain, with remaining parts taken from reference TRBV19 and TRBJ1-6, reads DGGITQSPKYLFRKEGQNVTLSCEQNLNHDAMYWYRQDPGQGLRLIYYSQIVNDFQKGDIAEGYSVSREKKESFPLTVTSAQKNPTAFYLCASSFRRDRDSPLHFGNGTRLTVT.

In this sample, this clone turned up a few times. The genes are TRBV15 and TRBJ1-1; 7 bases map to TRBD1. The CDR3 is 17 residues long. Germline V lookup: CDR1 LNHNV, CDR2 YYDKDF (reference sequence). V dropped 0 bases and J dropped 1; count of bases not matched to a gene: 8. The CDR3 spells CATSRDWGTGANTEAFF. The CDR3 bases are TGTGCCACCAGCAGAGATTGGGGAACAGGGGCGAACACTGAAGCTTTCTTT.

The chain links TRBV2 to TRBJ1-1; 8 positions match TRBD1. The CDR3 has 15 residues. Germline trimming cut 5 bases from V and 8 bases from J; bases unmatched to any gene: 13. CDR1 is SNHLY and CDR2 is FYNNEI in the germline V gene. In DNA, the CDR3 is TGTGCCAGCAGTTATAAAGAACAGGGGGATAAAGAAGCTTTCTTT. This gives the protein CASSYKEQGDKEAFF.

The CDR3 here is CASSLGQLNEKLFF. The CDR3 DNA reads TGTGCCAGCAGTTTAGGACAGCTTAATGAAAAACTGTTTTTT. V usage is TRBV28 and J usage is TRBJ1-4, with D possibly TRBD1 on 6 matching bases. V lost 2 bases and J lost 4, with 8 bases in between. CDR1 is MDHEN and CDR2 is SYDVKM in the germline V gene. There are 14 residues in the CDR3.

V and J are TRBV4-1 and TRBJ1-2; TRBD1 aligns across 7 bases. CDR1 and CDR2 from the germline V gene are MGHRA and YSYEKL. V was clipped by 1 base and J by 4 bases; unmatched bases: 12. The CDR3 sequence is 17 residues long. The CDR3 loop is CASSQGPETGSLYGYTF. Here the CDR3 DNA reads TGCGCCAGCAGCCAAGGGCCCGAGACAGGGAGCCTCTATGGCTACACCTTC.

The J gene is TRBJ2-7, the V gene TRBV3-1 (or the pseudogene TRBV3-2); no clear D. Between the trimmed V and J ends, which lost 1 base and 4 bases, there was a span of 8 bases. CDR1 is LGHDT, CDR2 YNNKEL, per germline (reference sequence). There are 13 residues in the CDR3. The CDR3 sequence is CASSQGTGYEQYF. CDR3 DNA: TGTGCCAGCAGCCAAGGAACGGGTTACGAGCAGTACTTC.

V gene TRBV6-1 combines with J gene TRBJ2-7; 9 bases are shared with TRBD1. The V gene end was trimmed by 2 bases and the J gene end by 1 base; junction bases not matched to a gene: 3. This CDR3 spans 15 amino acids. Germline V gives CDR1 MNHNS, CDR2 SASEGT. As DNA, the CDR3 is TGTGCCAGCAGTGAATCTGGACAGGGGTCCTACGAGCAGTACTTC. Its protein is CASSESGQGSYEQYF.

The CDR3 nucleotides read TGTGCCAGCAGCTTAGATGGAGATTCACCCCTCCACTTT. This sequence encodes CASSLDGDSPLHF. V usage is TRBV11-3 and J usage is TRBJ1-6; D ambiguous. Deletions cut 0 bases from V and 8 bases from J, with 5 bases between. Germline V gives CDR1 SGHNT, CDR2 YENEEA. The CDR3 spans 13 residues. Supplemented by reference TRBV11-3 and TRBJ1-6, the full variable domain reads EAGVVQSPRYKIIEKKQPVAFWCNPISGHNTLYWYLQNLGQGPELLIRYENEEAVDDSQLPKDRFSAERLKGVDSTLKIQPAELGDSAVYLCASSLDGDSPLHFGNGTRLTVT.

J is TRBJ2-3 and V is TRBV14, with 8 bases lining up with TRBD2. Germline lookup yields CDR1 SGHDN and CDR2 FVKESK. J lost 0 bases, V lost 2 bases, and 7 bases had no gene match. The length of the CDR3 is 17 residues. CDR3 nucleotide sequence: TGTGCCAGCAGCCAACCCCGGGGGGGGTCTAGCACAGATACGCAGTATTTT. It is translated as CASSQPRGGSSTDTQYF. Full variable domain (rest looked up from reference TRBV14 and TRBJ2-3): EAGVTQFPSHSVIEKGQTVTLRCDPISGHDNLYWYRRVMGKEIKFLLHFVKESKQDESGMPNNRFLAERTGGTYSTLKVQPAELEDSGVYFCASSQPRGGSSTDTQYFGPGTRLTVL.

This chain uses TRBV30 with TRBJ1-1; 12 bases are shared with TRBD1. V was pared by 5 bases and J by 7 bases, with 11 bases of the junction left unmatched. Germline CDR1 reads GTSNPN; CDR2 reads SVGIG (reference sequence). The CDR3 length is 15 residues. The CDR3 sequence: CAWYLPGTGGGEAFF. In DNA form, the CDR3 reads TGTGCCTGGTACCTTCCCGGGACAGGGGGCGGTGAAGCTTTCTTT. Based on the CDR3 plus reference TRBV30 and TRBJ1-1, the full variable domain is SQTIHQWPATLVQPVGSPLSLECTVEGTSNPNLYWYRQAAGRGLQLLFYSVGIGQISSEVPQNLSASRPQDRQFILSSKKLLLSDSGFYLCAWYLPGTGGGEAFFGQGTRLTVV.

The chain is built from TRBV5-1 and TRBJ2-7; D is perhaps TRBD2 (5 bases). This CDR3 region has 14 residues. CDR1 SGHRS and CDR2 YFSETQ come from the germline V gene. V lost 0 bases and J 5 bases, leaving 12 bases between the germline ends. In DNA form, the CDR3 reads TGCGCCAGCAGCTTGGAAAGCGGACCAAACGAGCAGTACTTC. This translates into CASSLESGPNEQYF.

The rearrangement links TRBV5-1 to TRBJ2-1; 11 positions match TRBD2. The CDR3 has 19 residues. Germline V gene sequence: CDR1 SGHRS, CDR2 YFSETQ. With 2 bases clipped from V and 7 bases from J, the junction kept 17 bases outside the gene matches. CDR3 region: CASSFASGGTNTRRNEQFF. The CDR3 DNA reads as TGCGCCAGCAGCTTTGCTAGCGGGGGGACCAACACCCGGCGGAATGAGCAGTTCTTC.

This clone was found once. The J gene is TRBJ1-3, the V gene TRBV7-2; 8 bases are a match to TRBD1. Germline assignment: CDR1 SGHTA and CDR2 FQGNSA. The CDR3 consists of 16 residues. Germline trimming cut 3 bases from V and 3 bases from J; bases unmatched to any gene: 7. Here the CDR3 reads CASSFATGARGNTIYF. In nucleotides, the CDR3 is TGTGCCAGCAGCTTCGCGACAGGGGCTCGTGGAAACACCATATATTTT.

The CDR3, as DNA: TGTGCCAGCAGTGAGGCCGTTGGGGGAGGTGTGGCAGATACGCAGTATTTT. This encodes CASSEAVGGGVADTQYF. The genes are TRBV6-1 and TRBJ2-3; D is possibly TRBD2 (6 bases). Trimming stripped 3 bases from V and 4 bases from J, with 20 bases between. Looked up from germline, CDR1 is MNHNS and CDR2 is SASEGT. The CDR3 length is 17 residues.

Comments on this clone: Other nucleotide sequences in the sample specify the same CDR3. The chain links TRBV5-1 to TRBJ2-1; TRBD1 matches at 12 bases. Germline CDR1 SGHRS, CDR2 YFSETQ. Trimming cost V 4 bases and J 6 bases; bases outside gene matches: 2. The CDR3 sequence is 14 residues long. The CDR3 sequence: CASSLGQGANEQFF. The CDR3 DNA reads as TGCGCCAGCAGCCTGGGACAGGGGGCCAATGAGCAGTTCTTC.

A remark on this clone: Different DNA sequences within this sample yield the same CDR3. Written as DNA, the CDR3 is TGTGCCAGCAGCCACCGACAGAACCAAGAGACCCAGTACTTC. Translation gives CASSHRQNQETQYF. The V gene is TRBV3-1 (or the pseudogene TRBV3-2), the J gene TRBJ2-5; TRBD1 is a possible D gene (5 bases). This CDR3 contains 14 residues. Germline V CDR1 and CDR2: LGHDT, YNNKEL (reference sequence). The V end was cut by 3 bases, the J end by 0 bases, with 8 bases between.

The genes are TRBV4-1 and TRBJ2-2, with TRBD2 matching 14 bases. V trimming: 8 bases; J trimming: 2 bases; junction bases outside the gene matches: 7. The CDR3 contains 17 residues. CDR1 and CDR2 from the germline V gene are MGHRA and YSYEKL. The CDR3: CASSRTSGGINTGELFF. For the CDR3, the DNA is TGCGCCAGCTCGCGGACTAGCGGGGGGATAAACACCGGGGAGCTGTTTTTT.

V gene TRBV6-6 combines with J gene TRBJ1-1; D not resolved. Germline CDR1 MNHNY, CDR2 SVGAGI (reference sequence). The V end lost 2 bases, the J end lost 4 bases, and 11 bases lay between the germline ends. This CDR3 spans 14 amino acids. As DNA, the CDR3 is TGTGCCAGCAGTTACGAGCGGGCTGGCACTGAAGCTTTCTTT. It yields the protein CASSYERAGTEAFF.

This clone was seen once. The V and J genes are TRBV7-2 and TRBJ2-7, with 10 bases that match TRBD2. The CDR3 spans 16 residues. The germline CDR1 and CDR2 sequences are SGHTA and FQGNSA. The V gene end was trimmed by 6 bases and the J gene end by 5 bases; junction bases not matched to a gene: 13. CDR3 DNA sequence: TGTGCCAGCAGTCCCGGAGGTCTAGCGGGAGTCCACGAGCAGTACTTC. Amino acid sequence: CASSPGGLAGVHEQYF.

The V call is TRBV7-2, the J call TRBJ1-2; D gene unclear. The CDR3 consists of 16 residues. Trimming shortened V by 2 bases and J by 8 bases, and 21 bases separated the two germline ends. The V gene's germline CDR1 is SGHTA and CDR2 FQGNSA. The CDR3 spells CASSLFQTKGSGGYTF. In nucleotides, the CDR3 is TGTGCCAGCAGCTTATTTCAGACTAAGGGATCGGGAGGCTACACCTTC. Full variable domain (missing parts from reference TRBV7-2 and TRBJ1-2): GAGVSQSPSNKVTEKGKDVELRCDPISGHTALYWYRQSLGQGLEFLIYFQGNSAPDKSGLPSDRFSAERTGGSVSTLTIQRTQQEDSAVYLCASSLFQTKGSGGYTFGSGTRLTVV.

The chain combines TRBV30 with TRBJ1-1; no reliable D call. Per the germline V gene, CDR1 is GTSNPN and CDR2 is SVGIG (reference sequence). Trimming removed 4 bases at V and 0 bases at J, with 3 bases between. There are 11 residues in the CDR3. CDR3 nucleotide sequence: TGTGCCTGGATTATGAACACTGAAGCTTTCTTT. This sequence encodes CAWIMNTEAFF.

The rearrangement joins TRBV5-1 to TRBJ2-5; TRBD1 aligns across 9 bases. V gave up 1 base and J gave up 4 bases; unmatched junction bases: 5. This CDR3 comprises 15 residues. Germline values: CDR1 SGHRS, CDR2 YFSETQ. The CDR3 DNA reads TGCGCCAGCAGCTTGTCCGGGACAGGGCCAGAGACCCAGTACTTC. Protein product: CASSLSGTGPETQYF.

The V gene is TRBV6-1, the J gene TRBJ2-7; the D gene is possibly TRBD2 (5 bases). Trimming pared 1 base from V and 2 bases from J, leaving 6 bases between. This CDR3 spans 13 amino acids. In germline, CDR1 is MNHNS, CDR2 SASEGT. The CDR3 region is CASSEGRTYEQYF. The CDR3 nucleotides are TGTGCCAGCAGTGAAGGGAGGACCTACGAGCAGTACTTC.

The table lists this clone with a count of one. The V and J genes are TRBV30 and TRBJ1-5, with D perhaps matching TRBD1 (5 bases). V lost 5 bases and J lost 6, with 14 bases in between. The CDR3 covers 13 residues. Germline CDR1 reads GTSNPN; CDR2 reads SVGIG (reference sequence). The DNA of the CDR3 is TGTGCCTGGGCCGGGGCGGGGGGTCAGCCCCAGCATTTT. It yields the protein CAWAGAGGQPQHF.

This clone was found once. The chain couples TRBV5-1 to TRBJ1-2; the D is unclear. There are 13 residues in the CDR3. CDR1 and CDR2 (germline): SGHRS, YFSETQ. Trimming took off 2 bases at V and 6 bases at J, with 11 bases between the two ends. The CDR3: CASSFTGANGYTF. Written as DNA, the CDR3 is TGCGCCAGCAGCTTTACGGGAGCAAATGGCTACACCTTC.

The V gene is TRBV6-5, the J gene TRBJ2-7; no definite D call. Trimming removed 1 base at V and 5 bases at J, with 9 bases between. This CDR3 is 13 amino acids long. CDR1 and CDR2 (germline): MNHEY, SVGAGI. The DNA for the CDR3 is TGTGCCAGCAGTTACTTTACAGAAAACGAGCAGTACTTC. Protein: CASSYFTENEQYF.

This clone was recorded once. V usage is TRBV29-1 and J usage is TRBJ2-3; 9 bases agree with TRBD2. V lost 0 bases to trimming and J lost 2 bases; unmatched junction nucleotides: 6. CDR1 is SQVTM and CDR2 is ANQGSEA in the germline V gene. The CDR3 contains 16 residues. For the CDR3, the DNA is TGCAGCGTTGAAGATCCGCTAGCGGGGCCCACAGATACGCAGTATTTT. The encoded protein is CSVEDPLAGPTDTQYF.

This clone was seen only a few times. The chain recombines TRBV28 with TRBJ1-2; D may be TRBD1 (5 bases). Germline-derived CDR1 and CDR2 are MDHEN and SYDVKM. The V end lost 7 bases, the J end lost 8 bases, and 14 bases lay between the germline ends. CDR3 length: 12 amino acids. CDR3 DNA: TGTGCCAGCACCGGGGGGGTGAGCGGCTACACCTTC. It yields the protein CASTGGVSGYTF.

The V gene is TRBV28, the J gene TRBJ1-1; D is uncertain. This CDR3 is built from 12 residues. Germline CDR1 reads MDHEN; CDR2 reads SYDVKM. V dropped 10 bases and J dropped 5 bases, with 14 bases sitting between them. CDR3 loop: CATHASGTEAFF. In DNA, the CDR3 is TGTGCCACCCACGCTTCGGGGACTGAAGCTTTCTTT. Variable domain in full (rest from reference TRBV28 and TRBJ1-1): DVKVTQSSRYLVKRTGEKVFLECVQDMDHENMFWYRQDPGLGLRLIYFSYDVKMKEKGDIPEGYSVSREKKERFSLILESASTNQTSMYLCATHASGTEAFFGQGTRLTVV.